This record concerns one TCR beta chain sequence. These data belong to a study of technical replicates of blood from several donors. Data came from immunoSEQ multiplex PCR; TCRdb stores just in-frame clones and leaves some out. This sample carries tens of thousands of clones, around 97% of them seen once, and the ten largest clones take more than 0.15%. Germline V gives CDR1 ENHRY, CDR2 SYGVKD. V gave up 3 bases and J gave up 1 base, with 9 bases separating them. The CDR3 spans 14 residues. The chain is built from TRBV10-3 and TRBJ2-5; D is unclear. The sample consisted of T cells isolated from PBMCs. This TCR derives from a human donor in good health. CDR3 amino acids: CAISERGFQETQYF. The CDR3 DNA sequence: TGTGCCATCAGTGAAAGAGGATTCCAAGAGACCCAGTACTTC.